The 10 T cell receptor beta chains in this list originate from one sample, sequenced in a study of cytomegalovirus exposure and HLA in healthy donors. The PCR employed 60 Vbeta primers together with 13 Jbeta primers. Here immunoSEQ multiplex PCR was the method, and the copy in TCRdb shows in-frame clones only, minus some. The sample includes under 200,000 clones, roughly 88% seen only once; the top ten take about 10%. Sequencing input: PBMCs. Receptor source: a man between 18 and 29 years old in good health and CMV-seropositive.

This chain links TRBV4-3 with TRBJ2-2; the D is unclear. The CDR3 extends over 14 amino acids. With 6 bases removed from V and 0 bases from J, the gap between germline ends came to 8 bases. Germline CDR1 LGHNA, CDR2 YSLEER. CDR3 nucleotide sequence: TGCGCCAGCAGTCAGTTGCCGAACACCGGGGAGCTGTTTTTT. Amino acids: CASSQLPNTGELFF.

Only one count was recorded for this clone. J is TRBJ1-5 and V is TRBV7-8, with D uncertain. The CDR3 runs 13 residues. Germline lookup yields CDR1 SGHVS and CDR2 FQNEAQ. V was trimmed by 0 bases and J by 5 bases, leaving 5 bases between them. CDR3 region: CASSLAGDQPQHF. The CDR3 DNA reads TGTGCCAGCAGCTTAGCCGGGGATCAGCCCCAGCATTTT.

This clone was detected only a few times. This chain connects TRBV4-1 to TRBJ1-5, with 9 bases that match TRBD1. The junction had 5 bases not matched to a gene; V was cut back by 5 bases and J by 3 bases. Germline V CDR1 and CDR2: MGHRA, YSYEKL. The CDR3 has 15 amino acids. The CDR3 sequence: CASSWDRVNNQPQHF. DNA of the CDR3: TGCGCCAGCAGCTGGGACAGGGTAAACAATCAGCCCCAGCATTTT.

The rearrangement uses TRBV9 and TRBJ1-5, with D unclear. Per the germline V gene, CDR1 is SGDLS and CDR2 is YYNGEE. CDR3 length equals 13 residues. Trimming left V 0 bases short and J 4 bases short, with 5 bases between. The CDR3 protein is CASSVDLNQPQHF. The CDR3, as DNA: TGTGCCAGCAGCGTAGACTTAAATCAGCCCCAGCATTTT.

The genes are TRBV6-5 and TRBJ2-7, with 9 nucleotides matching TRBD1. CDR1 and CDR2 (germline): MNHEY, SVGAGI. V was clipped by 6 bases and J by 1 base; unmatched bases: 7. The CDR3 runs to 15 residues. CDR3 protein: CASSTVTGGSYEQYF. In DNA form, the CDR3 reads TGTGCCAGCAGCACCGTGACAGGGGGGTCCTACGAGCAGTACTTC.

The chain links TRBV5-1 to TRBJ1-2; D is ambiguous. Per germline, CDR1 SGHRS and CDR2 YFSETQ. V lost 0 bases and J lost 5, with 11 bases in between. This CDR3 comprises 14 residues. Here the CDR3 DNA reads TGCGCCAGCAGCTTGGTATCCGGGGATTATGGCTACACCTTC. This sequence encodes CASSLVSGDYGYTF.

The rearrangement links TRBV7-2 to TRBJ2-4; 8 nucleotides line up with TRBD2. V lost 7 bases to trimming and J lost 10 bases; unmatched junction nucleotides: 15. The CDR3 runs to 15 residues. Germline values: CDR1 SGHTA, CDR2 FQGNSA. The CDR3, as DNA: TGTGCCAGCACCCCCGGGGGGGCCCGAAACGAGATTCAGTACTTC. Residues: CASTPGGARNEIQYF.

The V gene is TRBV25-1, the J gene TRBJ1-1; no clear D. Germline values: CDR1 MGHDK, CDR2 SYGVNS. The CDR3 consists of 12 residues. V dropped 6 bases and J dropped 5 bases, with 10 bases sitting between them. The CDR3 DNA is TGTGCCAGCAGCCCTCTAGGAACTGAAGCTTTCTTT. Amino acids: CASSPLGTEAFF.

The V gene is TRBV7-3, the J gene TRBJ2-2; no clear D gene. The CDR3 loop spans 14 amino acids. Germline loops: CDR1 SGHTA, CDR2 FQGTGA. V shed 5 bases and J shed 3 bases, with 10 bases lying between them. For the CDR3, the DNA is TGTGCCAGCAGCCCAAACCGGGACACCGGGGAGCTGTTTTTT. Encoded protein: CASSPNRDTGELFF.

The CDR3 region is CASSFPQDRGDQETQYF. CDR3 in DNA: TGTGCCAGTAGTTTCCCGCAGGACAGGGGGGACCAAGAGACCCAGTACTTC. The rearrangement uses TRBV19 and TRBJ2-5; 10 nucleotides match TRBD1. Trimming at V came to 5 bases and at J to 0 bases, leaving 9 bases not matched to a gene. This CDR3 comprises 17 residues. Per germline, CDR1 LNHDA and CDR2 SQIVND (reference sequence). Looking up the rest from reference TRBV19 and TRBJ2-5 gives the full variable domain: DGGITQSPKYLFRKEGQNVTLSCEQNLNHDAMYWYRQDPGQGLRLIYYSQIVNDFQKGDIAEGYSVSREKKESFPLTVTSAQKNPTAFYLCASSFPQDRGDQETQYFGPGTRLLVL.